The clone carrying this TCR beta chain was detected a few times. Its antigen remains unknown. These data are taken from a study of vaccination and CD4 T cells after COVID-19. Sample treatment: approximately nine-day PBMC culture with coronavirus spike peptide pools or control peptides (ViraFEST assay). The Oncomine TCR Beta short-read assay was what sequenced the DNA obtained from cultured CD4+ T cells. In TCRdb, the PCR reads were re-called with MiXCR into one record per CDR3 protein. The top ten hold 4.5% to 5% of the sample, which has about 16,000 distinct CDR3 sequences, around 45% seen once. This CDR3 has 15 residues. Germline V gives CDR1 SNHLY, CDR2 FYNNEI. V was shortened by 7 bases and J by 0 bases, with 14 bases between the two germline ends.

This TCR was recovered from a human donor who had recovered from COVID-19. Specimen: CD4+ T cells from blood, cultured in vitro, collected before SARS-CoV-2 vaccination. V is TRBV2 and J is TRBJ2-3; D not resolved. The CDR3 DNA follows: TGTGCCAGCACCCTTCGGACGGTCAGCACAGATACGCAGTATTTT. This codes for CASTLRTVSTDTQYF.